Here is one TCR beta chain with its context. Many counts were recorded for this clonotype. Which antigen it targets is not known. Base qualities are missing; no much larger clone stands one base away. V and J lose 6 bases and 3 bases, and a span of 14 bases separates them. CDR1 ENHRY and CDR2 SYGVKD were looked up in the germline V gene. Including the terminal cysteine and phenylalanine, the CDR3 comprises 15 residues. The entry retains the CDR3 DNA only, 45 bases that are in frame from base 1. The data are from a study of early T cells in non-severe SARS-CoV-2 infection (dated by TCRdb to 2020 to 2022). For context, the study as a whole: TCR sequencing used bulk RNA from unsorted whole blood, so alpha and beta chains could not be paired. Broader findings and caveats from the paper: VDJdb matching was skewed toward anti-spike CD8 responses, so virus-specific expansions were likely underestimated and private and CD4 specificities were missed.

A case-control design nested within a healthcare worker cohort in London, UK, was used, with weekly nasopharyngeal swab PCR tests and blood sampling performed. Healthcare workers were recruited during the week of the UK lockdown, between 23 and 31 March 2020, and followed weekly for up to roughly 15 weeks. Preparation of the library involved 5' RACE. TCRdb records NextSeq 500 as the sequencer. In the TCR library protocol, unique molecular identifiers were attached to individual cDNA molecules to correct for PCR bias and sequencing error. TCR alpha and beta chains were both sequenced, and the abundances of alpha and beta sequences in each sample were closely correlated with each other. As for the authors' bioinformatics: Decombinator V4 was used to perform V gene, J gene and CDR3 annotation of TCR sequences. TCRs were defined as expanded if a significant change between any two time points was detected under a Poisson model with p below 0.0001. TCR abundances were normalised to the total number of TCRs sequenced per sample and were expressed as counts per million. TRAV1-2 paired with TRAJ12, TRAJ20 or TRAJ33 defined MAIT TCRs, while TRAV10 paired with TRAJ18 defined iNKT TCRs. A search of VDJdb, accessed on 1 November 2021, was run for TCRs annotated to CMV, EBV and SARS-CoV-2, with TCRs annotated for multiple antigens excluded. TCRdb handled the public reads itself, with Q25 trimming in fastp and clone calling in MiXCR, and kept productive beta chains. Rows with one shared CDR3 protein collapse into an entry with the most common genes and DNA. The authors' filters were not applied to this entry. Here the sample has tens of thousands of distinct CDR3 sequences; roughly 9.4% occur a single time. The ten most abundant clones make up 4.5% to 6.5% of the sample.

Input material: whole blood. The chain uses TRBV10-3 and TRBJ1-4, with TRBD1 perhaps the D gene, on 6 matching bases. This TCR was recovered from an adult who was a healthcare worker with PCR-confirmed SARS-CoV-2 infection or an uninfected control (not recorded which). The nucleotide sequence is TGTGCCATCAGCACAGGACAGATCTCTAATGAAAAACTGTTTTTT. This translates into CAISTGQISNEKLFF.